The T cell receptor beta chain under discussion was sequenced for a study of T cell responses to AZD1222 COVID-19 vaccine. The V gene's germline CDR1 is KGHDR and CDR2 SFDVKD. This CDR3 contains 17 residues. V was pared by 7 bases and J by 5 bases, with 23 bases between. Points from the study as a whole: At baseline, just six AZD1222 recipients tested seropositive.

The method was immunoSEQ multiplex PCR; TCRdb's version includes in-frame clones alone and lacks a portion of them. The sample has about 140,000 clones. About this clone itself: The antigen remains undetermined.

The source is an adult in good health. V usage is TRBV24-1 and J usage is TRBJ2-1; perhaps D is TRBD1 or TRBD2 (5 bases each). The sample comprised peripheral blood. This CDR3 is CATRHRDPGGGDNEQFF. The CDR3 DNA is TGTGCCACCAGACACCGGGACCCCGGAGGAGGTGACAATGAGCAGTTCTTC.